The text below deals with one T cell receptor beta chain. Its antigen remains unknown. This entry belongs to a study of radiotherapy plus CTLA-4 blockade in lung cancer. Study-wide background: Among all patients, about 19% showed objective responses, while roughly 28% had disease control.

Germline trimming cut 0 bases from V and 1 base from J; bases unmatched to any gene: 8. The CDR3 consists of 18 residues. Germline V gene lookup returns CDR1 MNHEY and CDR2 SMNVEV (reference sequence). General study findings and limits: Response was reportedly best predicted by early blood T cell clone dynamics, with interferon-beta. Clones of tumor-derived TCRs expanded in blood after radiotherapy plus ipilimumab.

Receiving focal radiation plus CTLA-4 blockade with ipilimumab were patients who had chemo-refractory metastatic non-small-cell lung cancer. Measured with immunoSEQ multiplex PCR; TCRdb has only the in-frame clones, and not every one. Found here are 51,000 or so clones, approximately 79% of them singletons; the top ten hold 11%. The receptor was derived from a human donor with non-small cell lung cancer who had stable disease on radiotherapy plus ipilimumab. The chain is built from TRBV27 and TRBJ1-2, with 10 bases fitting TRBD1. This sample comprised peripheral blood, obtained from a patient treated with radiotherapy plus ipilimumab. This chain's CDR3 is CASSLSRQGARVNYGYTF. The CDR3 DNA sequence: TGTGCCAGCAGTTTATCAAGACAGGGGGCGCGGGTTAACTATGGCTACACCTTC.